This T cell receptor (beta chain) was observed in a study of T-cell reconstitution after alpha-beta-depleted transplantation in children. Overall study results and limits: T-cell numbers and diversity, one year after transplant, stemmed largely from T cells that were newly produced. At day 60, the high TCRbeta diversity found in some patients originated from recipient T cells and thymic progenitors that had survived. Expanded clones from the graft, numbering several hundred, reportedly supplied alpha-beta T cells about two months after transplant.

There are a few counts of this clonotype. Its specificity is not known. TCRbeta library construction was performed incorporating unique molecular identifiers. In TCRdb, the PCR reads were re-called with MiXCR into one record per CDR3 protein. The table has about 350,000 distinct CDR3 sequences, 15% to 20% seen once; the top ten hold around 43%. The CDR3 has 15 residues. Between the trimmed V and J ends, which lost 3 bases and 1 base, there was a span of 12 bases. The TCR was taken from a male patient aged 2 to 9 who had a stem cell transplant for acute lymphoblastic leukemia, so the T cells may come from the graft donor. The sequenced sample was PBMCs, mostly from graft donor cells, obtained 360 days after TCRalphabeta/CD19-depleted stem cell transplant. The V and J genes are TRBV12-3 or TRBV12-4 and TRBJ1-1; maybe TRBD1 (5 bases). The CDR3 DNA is TGTGCCAGCAGTTTGGAAGGGCAGGGGAACACTGAAGCTTTCTTT. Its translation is CASSLEGQGNTEAFF.